The 15 T cell receptor beta chains below were found in one sample sequenced in a study of blood T cells in healthy people across ages. Through a sample-barcoded 5' primer and a J-beta primer mix, a second PCR was run for roughly 6 to 12 cycles. Each CDR3 protein gets one entry after TCRdb re-called the 5' RACE reads with MiXCR. Of roughly 1.9 million distinct CDR3 sequences listed, about 39% are singletons. Input material: blood. All receptors come from a human donor in good health.

The chain links TRBV7-9 to TRBJ1-2; D is unresolved. The ends were cut back, 5 bases at V and 6 bases at J, with 19 bases in the middle. Germline values: CDR1 SEHNR, CDR2 FQNEAQ (reference sequence). This CDR3 contains 15 residues. The CDR3 reads CASSQYSLTTDGYTF. DNA for the CDR3: TGTGCCAGCAGCCAATACAGCCTCACCACGGATGGCTACACCTTC.

This clonotype came up a few times. V and J are TRBV7-9 and TRBJ1-2; no firm D call. V lost 0 bases to trimming and J lost 4 bases, with 12 bases between them. CDR3 length: 15 residues. The germline CDR1 and CDR2 sequences are SEHNR and FQNEAQ (reference sequence). The CDR3 loop reads CASSLAYGRTYGYTF. CDR3 coding DNA: TGTGCCAGCAGCTTAGCATACGGCAGGACCTATGGCTACACCTTC.

The DNA of the CDR3 is TGCGCCAGCAGCCCTATAGCGGGGAGCTCCTACAATGAGCAGTTCTTC. Amino acid sequence: CASSPIAGSSYNEQFF. The chain combines TRBV5-1 with TRBJ2-1; 8 bases are shared with TRBD2. There are 16 residues in the CDR3. CDR1 is SGHRS and CDR2 is YFSETQ in the germline V gene. The junction had 6 bases not matched to a gene; V was cut back by 4 bases and J by 0 bases.

A few counts support this clonotype. Written as DNA, the CDR3 is TGTGCCAGTAGAGGAGGTGCAGATACGCAGTATTTT. It yields the protein CASRGGADTQYF. V is TRBV19 and J is TRBJ2-3, with D perhaps TRBD2 (5 bases). The CDR3 length is 12 residues. The V end lost 6 bases, the J end lost 4 bases, and 8 bases lay between the germline ends. Germline loops: CDR1 LNHDA, CDR2 SQIVND (reference sequence).

The J gene is TRBJ1-2, the V gene TRBV4-3; D remains unclear. There are 19 residues in the CDR3. V dropped 0 bases and J dropped 4 bases, with 24 bases sitting between them. Germline V lookup: CDR1 LGHNA, CDR2 YSLEER. CDR3 DNA: TGCGCCAGCAGCCAAGAGAATAGACGGTCCCAATCCGTGAGCTATGGCTACACCTTC. It yields the protein CASSQENRRSQSVSYGYTF.

The V and J genes are TRBV6-5 and TRBJ1-2, with D unclear. The V end lost 0 bases, the J end lost 8 bases, and 13 bases lay between the germline ends. Germline lookup yields CDR1 MNHEY and CDR2 SVGAGI. The CDR3 totals 14 residues. CDR3 sequence (DNA): TGTGCCAGCAGTTACTCCCGGGCCGAAGGGGGCTACACCTTC. Protein: CASSYSRAEGGYTF.

The rearrangement uses TRBV4-2 and TRBJ2-7; 8 positions agree with TRBD2. Germline CDR1 reads LGHNA; CDR2 reads YNFKEQ. V trimming: 2 bases; J trimming: 2 bases; junction bases outside the gene matches: 5. This CDR3 contains 15 residues. The CDR3 region has the DNA TGTGCCAGCAGCCAAAGGCAACTAGCGGCCTACGAGCAGTACTTC. Its translation is CASSQRQLAAYEQYF.

The chain links TRBV7-2 to TRBJ2-7, with D maybe TRBD1 (5 bases). Germline CDR1 SGHTA, CDR2 FQGNSA. V shed 4 bases and J shed 0 bases, with 13 bases lying between them. CDR3 length equals 15 residues. CDR3 sequence (DNA): TGTGCCAGCAGCTCCAGGAAGGGGCCCTCCTACGAGCAGTACTTC. It translates to CASSSRKGPSYEQYF.

This clonotype was recorded a few times. The chain combines TRBV15 with TRBJ2-5, with 10 bases lining up with TRBD2. The ends lost 0 bases at V and 2 bases at J; junction bases unmatched: 15. This CDR3 contains 20 residues. Germline-derived CDR1 and CDR2 are LNHNV and YYDKDF (reference sequence). CDR3 nucleotides: TGTGCCACCAGCAGAGATCGAAAGCGGGGGGGCGCAGTGGGGCAAGAGACCCAGTACTTC. It specifies CATSRDRKRGGAVGQETQYF.

The chain couples TRBV20-1 to TRBJ1-4; D gene uncertain. CDR1 is DFQATT and CDR2 is SNEGSKA in the germline V gene (reference sequence). The CDR3 runs 13 residues. V was trimmed by 2 bases and J by 5 bases, leaving 9 bases between them. CDR3 amino acids: CSARHGINEKLFF. DNA for the CDR3: TGCAGTGCTAGACACGGGATCAATGAAAAACTGTTTTTT.

The chain couples TRBV7-2 to TRBJ2-2; 9 nucleotides align to TRBD2. Germline trimming cut 5 bases from V and 6 bases from J; bases unmatched to any gene: 10. Germline lookup yields CDR1 SGHTA and CDR2 FQGNSA. The CDR3 loop spans 16 amino acids. CDR3 sequence reads: CASSPVGGGVAGELFF. CDR3 coding DNA: TGTGCCAGCAGCCCTGTTGGCGGGGGGGTTGCCGGGGAGCTGTTTTTT.

This clonotype came up many times. This chain uses TRBV5-1 with TRBJ2-7; D possibly matches TRBD1 or TRBD2 (5 bases each). This CDR3 spans 11 amino acids. V gave up 6 bases and J gave up 7 bases, with 11 bases separating them. Germline CDR1 reads SGHRS; CDR2 reads YFSETQ. The CDR3 DNA sequence: TGCGCCAGCACCGAGGGGCTTGAGCAGTACTTC. It encodes CASTEGLEQYF.

V is TRBV4-1 and J is TRBJ2-1; possibly TRBD1 for D (5 bases). The ends were cut back, 7 bases at V and 9 bases at J, with 22 bases in the middle. Per the germline V gene, CDR1 is MGHRA and CDR2 is YSYEKL. CDR3 size: 15 residues. The CDR3, as DNA: TGCGCCAGCAAAACCTTGGGGCGAGCTGGCAGTGAGCAGTTCTTC. This gives the protein CASKTLGRAGSEQFF.

The V and J genes are TRBV2 and TRBJ2-2; D is perhaps TRBD1 or TRBD2 (6 bases each). Trimming removed 3 bases at V and 0 bases at J, with 11 bases between. Germline CDR1 reads SNHLY; CDR2 reads FYNNEI. The CDR3 is 16 residues long. The CDR3 nucleotides read TGTGCCAGCAGTGATTTCGGGGGCTCGAACACCGGGGAGCTGTTTTTT. It is translated as CASSDFGGSNTGELFF. Based on the CDR3 plus reference TRBV2 and TRBJ2-2, the full variable domain is EPEVTQTPSHQVTQMGQEVILRCVPISNHLYFYWYRQILGQKVEFLVSFYNNEISEKSEIFDDQFSVERPDGSNFTLKIRSTKLEDSAMYFCASSDFGGSNTGELFFGEGSRLTVL.

This clonotype was counted a few times. The rearrangement uses TRBV29-1 and TRBJ2-7, with a weak D call TRBD1 (5 bases). V was shortened by 6 bases and J by 2 bases, with 14 bases between the two germline ends. The germline CDR1 and CDR2 sequences are SQVTM and ANQGSEA. The CDR3 spans 13 residues. The CDR3 region is CSVLPQDTYEQYF. The CDR3 nucleotides read TGCAGCGTCCTGCCACAGGACACCTACGAGCAGTACTTC.